Listed here is a single T cell receptor beta chain. The sample originates from a study of blood T cell repertoires in COVID-19. V lost 6 bases and J lost 6, with 18 bases in between. The CDR3 extends over 14 amino acids. CDR1 SQVTM and CDR2 ANQGSEA come from the germline V gene. Sequenced by immunoSEQ multiplex PCR; TCRdb stores in-frame clones only, minus some. Of more than 100,000 clones listed, about 90% are singletons. J is TRBJ1-3 and V is TRBV29-1; possibly TRBD1 for D (5 bases). The sample comprised peripheral blood. This receptor was identified in a human donor in a cohort sampled during active COVID-19. CDR3: CSVSISGSANTIYF. CDR3 in DNA: TGCAGCGTCTCAATCTCAGGGTCGGCAAACACCATATATTTT.